A selection of T cell receptor beta chains follows, all from one sample in a study of cytomegalovirus exposure and HLA in healthy donors. The repertoire was sequenced with immunoSEQ multiplex PCR; TCRdb's copy has only in-frame clones and lacks some. The table lists roughly 200,000 clones, about 82% of them singletons, with 2% to 2.5% in the top ten. The sample consisted of PBMCs. The receptors stem from a woman in her fifties or sixties in good health and CMV-seronegative. CDR3s include the opening cysteine and the closing phenylalanine or tryptophan. A D gene is named only where the DNA matches it firmly. Rows give clone size only sometimes, using once, few, many, or a class for an expanded clone.

length	size	V	D	J	CDR3	DNA
15	.	TRBV7-6	.	TRBJ1-5	CASSPPGDSNQPQHF	TGTGCCAGCAGCCCCCCCGGGGATAGCAATCAGCCCCAGCATTTT
15	.	TRBV6-5	.	TRBJ2-1	CASTTREFGYNEQFF	TGTGCCAGCACCACGAGGGAGTTCGGGTACAATGAGCAGTTCTTC
12	once	TRBV4-1	.	TRBJ2-1	CASSQPYNEQFF	TGCGCCAGCAGCCAACCTTACAATGAGCAGTTCTTC
14	.	TRBV5-1	.	TRBJ1-2	CASGPQEGNYGYTF	TGCGCCAGCGGCCCCCAGGAAGGTAACTATGGCTACACCTTC
14	once	TRBV30	.	TRBJ1-4	CAWSPTATNEKLFF	TGTGCCTGGAGTCCCACTGCAACTAATGAAAAACTGTTTTTT
14	.	TRBV28	TRBD1	TRBJ1-2	CASGTGDGVTGYTF	TGTGCCAGCGGGACAGGGGACGGGGTCACTGGCTACACCTTC
19	.	TRBV28	TRBD2	TRBJ2-7	CASSLGGVWAGGPRYEQYF	TGTGCCAGCAGTTTAGGAGGAGTCTGGGCGGGAGGGCCGCGGTACGAGCAGTACTTC
14	.	TRBV28	.	TRBJ1-5	CASSSQQGLWPQHF	TGTGCCAGCAGTTCCCAGCAGGGGCTATGGCCCCAGCATTTT
13	.	TRBV18	.	TRBJ2-5	CASSGGTQEAQYF	TGTGCCAGCTCCGGTGGTACCCAAGAGGCCCAGTACTTC
14	few	TRBV2	.	TRBJ1-2	CASRVKPSNYGYTF	TGTGCCAGCAGGGTTAAGCCTTCTAACTATGGCTACACCTTC
15	once	TRBV13	TRBD1	TRBJ2-5	CASSSGTGREETQYF	TGTGCCAGCAGCTCCGGGACAGGGAGAGAAGAGACCCAGTACTTC
15	few	TRBV6-1	TRBD1	TRBJ2-7	CASRGLGQGTYEQYF	TGTGCCAGCAGGGGACTTGGACAGGGTACATACGAGCAGTACTTC
13	.	TRBV10-3	.	TRBJ1-5	CAISPGEGQPQHF	TGTGCCATCAGCCCCGGGGAGGGGCAGCCCCAGCATTTT
12	.	TRBV28	.	TRBJ1-2	CASSLVDYGYTF	TGTGCCAGCAGTTTAGTAGACTATGGCTACACCTTC
17	.	TRBV15	TRBD1	TRBJ2-5	CATSRGNRGVGQETQYF	TGTGCCACCAGCCGCGGGAACAGGGGGGTTGGCCAAGAGACCCAGTACTTC
16	few	TRBV5-1	TRBD2	TRBJ2-1	CASSLEARGAYNEQFF	TGCGCCAGCAGCTTGGAAGCCCGGGGGGCCTACAATGAGCAGTTCTTC
14	.	TRBV7-9	.	TRBJ2-5	CASSSLRAHGEQYF	TGTGCCAGCAGCTCCCTCCGGGCCCACGGGGAGCAGTACTTC
15	.	TRBV7-9	.	TRBJ1-3	CASSSDRRSGNTIYF	TGTGCCAGCAGCTCAGACAGGCGCTCTGGAAACACCATATATTTT
15	.	TRBV5-1	TRBD2	TRBJ2-1	CASSPGLADINEQFF	TGCGCCAGCAGCCCGGGACTAGCGGATATCAATGAGCAGTTCTTC
15	.	TRBV6-1	TRBD1	TRBJ2-5	CASSVGQGGQETQYF	TGTGCCAGCAGTGTAGGACAGGGTGGCCAAGAGACCCAGTACTTC
14	once	TRBV7-3	.	TRBJ2-7	CASTTGTGPYEQYF	TGTGCCAGCACCACAGGGACGGGACCCTACGAGCAGTACTTC
15	.	TRBV19	TRBD1	TRBJ1-2	CASSTRTGADYGYTF	TGTGCCAGTAGTACACGGACAGGGGCGGACTATGGCTACACCTTC
13	.	TRBV30	TRBD1	TRBJ1-5	CAWSVQGAQPQHF	TGTGCCTGGAGTGTACAGGGGGCACAGCCCCAGCATTTT
15	.	TRBV6-5	TRBD2	TRBJ2-5	CASSYDELGGETQYF	TGTGCCAGCAGTTACGATGAGCTGGGGGGGGAGACCCAGTACTTC
13	.	TRBV5-1	.	TRBJ2-7	CASSLAPRGEQYF	TGCGCCAGCAGCTTGGCCCCTAGAGGCGAGCAGTACTTC
15	.	TRBV2	.	TRBJ2-3	CASSEESTSTDTQYF	TGTGCCAGCAGTGAAGAGAGTACTAGCACAGATACGCAGTATTTT
15	.	TRBV6-1	.	TRBJ2-7	CASGGGETFLNEQYF	TGTGCCAGCGGGGGGGGCGAGACATTTCTGAACGAGCAGTACTTC
15	.	TRBV9	.	TRBJ2-1	CASSGSSTSYNEQFF	TGTGCCAGCAGCGGTTCTTCAACTAGCTACAATGAGCAGTTCTTC
16	.	TRBV5-6	TRBD2	TRBJ2-1	CASSLGLAVSYNEQFF	TGTGCCAGCAGCTTGGGACTAGCGGTTTCCTACAATGAGCAGTTCTTC
13	.	TRBV18	TRBD2	TRBJ2-7	CASSLREGYEQYF	TGTGCCAGCTCACTGCGGGAGGGCTACGAGCAGTACTTC
14	.	TRBV28	.	TRBJ2-7	CASTMTGLAYEQYF	TGTGCCAGCACGATGACAGGCCTTGCCTACGAGCAGTACTTC
11	.	TRBV28	.	TRBJ1-5	CASSSKQPQHF	TGTGCCAGCAGTTCTAAGCAGCCCCAGCATTTT
13	.	TRBV2	.	TRBJ1-5	CASKVESNQPQHF	TGTGCCAGCAAGGTGGAGAGCAATCAGCCCCAGCATTTT